This entry lists 24 T cell receptor beta chains sequenced from one sample in a study of cytomegalovirus exposure and HLA in healthy donors. Assay: immunoSEQ multiplex PCR; the TCRdb copy retains only in-frame clones and omits some. The table lists some 100,000 clones, about 88% of them singletons. Sequences were obtained from PBMCs. The receptors were gathered from a woman aged 18 to 35 in good health and CMV-seronegative.

This clone appeared once. The gene calls are TRBV4-3 and TRBJ2-1; TRBD2 matches at 8 bases. After removal of 1 base from V and 3 bases from J, the junction contained 2 bases not matched to a gene. Germline V gives CDR1 LGHNA, CDR2 YSLEER. The length of the CDR3 is 15 residues. The CDR3 region is CASSQATSGYNEQFF. DNA of the CDR3: TGCGCCAGCAGCCAAGCTACTAGCGGCTACAATGAGCAGTTCTTC.

A few counts support this clone. The chain uses TRBV28 and TRBJ1-5; D is ambiguous. Deletions cut 1 base from V and 2 bases from J, with 6 bases between. Germline values: CDR1 MDHEN, CDR2 SYDVKM. There are 14 residues in the CDR3. CDR3 bases: TGTGCCAGCAGTTTATTGGAGGGCAATCAGCCCCAGCATTTT. This codes for CASSLLEGNQPQHF.

This clone was counted only a few times. This chain connects TRBV7-9 to TRBJ2-7; 9 nucleotides agree with TRBD1. This CDR3 is 15 amino acids long. From germline, CDR1 is SEHNR and CDR2 FQNEAQ (reference sequence). With V trimmed by 1 base and J by 6 bases, 7 bases remained unmatched. Written as DNA, the CDR3 is TGTGCCAGCAGCTTAGTTCCGGGACAGGGCCGCGAGCAGTACTTC. Its protein product is CASSLVPGQGREQYF.

The chain employs TRBV7-9 and TRBJ2-2, with 7 nucleotides matching TRBD1. J lost 6 bases, V lost 5 bases, and 9 bases had no gene match. Per the germline V gene, CDR1 is SEHNR and CDR2 is FQNEAQ (reference sequence). The CDR3 spans 15 residues. The CDR3, as DNA: TGTGCCAGCAGCCAGACAGGGTTGAGTCCCGGGGAGCTGTTTTTT. This gives the protein CASSQTGLSPGELFF.

V and J are TRBV15 and TRBJ2-5; tentatively, D is TRBD1 (5 bases). In germline, CDR1 is LNHNV, CDR2 YYDKDF (reference sequence). This CDR3 is built from 15 residues. V gave up 2 bases and J gave up 2 bases, with 12 bases separating them. DNA for the CDR3: TGTGCCACCAGCAGACCTACAGGATTTCAAGAGACCCAGTACTTC. It translates to CATSRPTGFQETQYF.

The chain recombines TRBV5-6 with TRBJ2-3; TRBD2 matches at 10 bases. This CDR3 has 16 amino acids. V lost 2 bases, J lost 0 bases, and 3 bases stayed unmatched. In germline, CDR1 is SGHDT, CDR2 YYEEEE. For the CDR3, the DNA is TGTGCCAGCAGCTTCACTAGCGGGGACAGCACAGATACGCAGTATTTT. Translating it yields CASSFTSGDSTDTQYF.

The count of this clone is one. The rearrangement uses TRBV6-5 and TRBJ1-3, with D tentatively TRBD1 (5 bases). Germline V gene sequence: CDR1 MNHEY, CDR2 SVGAGI. The CDR3 spans 15 residues. The ends were cut back, 6 bases at V and 3 bases at J, with 15 bases in the middle. The CDR3 DNA is TGTGCCAGCAGCTCTCTTGGAGGGGATGGAAACACCATATATTTT. Translated, it gives CASSSLGGDGNTIYF.

The chain joins TRBV5-6 to TRBJ2-5; TRBD2 agrees at 7 bases. Looked up from germline, CDR1 is SGHDT and CDR2 is YYEEEE. This CDR3 has 17 amino acids. Trimming took 0 bases from V and 4 from J; bases not matched to a gene: 12. CDR3 protein: CASSLATDRTSGETQYF. The CDR3 DNA follows: TGTGCCAGCAGCTTGGCAACCGACCGGACTAGTGGAGAGACCCAGTACTTC.

V is TRBV7-3 and J is TRBJ2-1; 11 bases line up with TRBD1. Germline CDR1 and CDR2: SGHTA and FQGTGA. The junction had 8 bases not matched to a gene; V was cut back by 4 bases and J by 0 bases. The CDR3 spans 18 residues. This CDR3 reads CASSWTGGEGSSYNEQFF. CDR3 bases: TGTGCCAGCAGCTGGACAGGGGGCGAAGGGTCCTCCTACAATGAGCAGTTCTTC. Filled out from reference TRBV7-3 and TRBJ2-1, the complete variable domain reads GAGVSQTPSNKVTEKGKYVELRCDPISGHTALYWYRQSLGQGPEFLIYFQGTGAADDSGLPNDRFFAVRPEGSVSTLKIQRTERGDSAVYLCASSWTGGEGSSYNEQFFGPGTRLTVL.

The V gene is TRBV28, the J gene TRBJ2-3; 8 positions match TRBD2. The CDR3 contains 16 residues. Germline values: CDR1 MDHEN, CDR2 SYDVKM. J was trimmed by 0 bases and V by 5 bases; bases with no gene match: 7. CDR3 residues: CASSPLTSASTDTQYF. CDR3 DNA: TGTGCCAGCAGTCCGTTGACTAGCGCTAGCACAGATACGCAGTATTTT.

The chain recombines TRBV7-9 with TRBJ2-1; 13 bases line up with TRBD2. Looked up from germline, CDR1 is SEHNR and CDR2 is FQNEAQ (reference sequence). V lost 6 bases, J lost 7 bases, and 12 bases stayed unmatched. The CDR3 covers 17 residues. The CDR3 DNA reads as TGTGCCAGCAGTCCCGGTGGGACTAGCGGGATAAGGAATGAGCAGTTCTTC. Protein: CASSPGGTSGIRNEQFF.

The chain joins TRBV25-1 to TRBJ2-3; the D gene is possibly TRBD1 (6 bases). The V gene lost 6 bases and the J gene lost 0 bases, with 13 bases spanning the gap. The germline gives CDR1 MGHDK, CDR2 SYGVNS. The CDR3 is made up of 15 amino acids. The DNA of the CDR3 is TGTGCCAGCAGCTATAGGGGGTCTAGCACAGATACGCAGTATTTT. Translated, it gives CASSYRGSSTDTQYF.

This sequence joins TRBV9 and TRBJ2-5, with D unclear. Germline V CDR1 and CDR2: SGDLS, YYNGEE. Trimming cost V 3 bases and J 2 bases, with 8 bases left between them. The CDR3 consists of 13 residues. The CDR3 loop is CASSGTKQETQYF. The CDR3 DNA reads as TGTGCCAGCAGCGGAACTAAACAAGAGACCCAGTACTTC.

The chain links TRBV27 to TRBJ1-6, with D possibly being TRBD1 (5 bases). Trimming cost V 4 bases and J 0 bases, with 7 bases left between them. Per germline, CDR1 MNHEY and CDR2 SMNVEV (reference sequence). This CDR3 spans 15 amino acids. The CDR3 region is CASSSQGSYNSPLHF. CDR3 sequence (DNA): TGTGCCAGCAGTTCCCAGGGCTCCTATAATTCACCCCTCCACTTT.

The CDR3 sequence is CAWSVGLAGIETQYF. CDR3 nucleotide sequence: TGTGCCTGGAGTGTGGGGCTAGCGGGAATCGAGACCCAGTACTTC. The chain joins TRBV30 to TRBJ2-5; 9 bases are a match to TRBD2. CDR3 length equals 15 residues. V gave up 0 bases and J gave up 5 bases; unmatched junction bases: 7. The germline V gene encodes CDR1 GTSNPN and CDR2 SVGIG (reference sequence).

This clone was seen only a few times. This sequence joins TRBV7-6 and TRBJ2-3, with 7 bases that match TRBD1. The germline V gene encodes CDR1 SGHVS and CDR2 FNYEAQ. The CDR3 covers 16 residues. V shed 3 bases and J 0 bases; nucleotides not matched to a gene: 6. The CDR3 nucleotides read TGTGCCAGCAGCTTGGTCGCAGGGGGAAGCACAGATACGCAGTATTTT. This gives the protein CASSLVAGGSTDTQYF.

The chain has TRBV19 and TRBJ1-5; D gene ambiguous. The CDR3 spans 12 residues. Germline values: CDR1 LNHDA, CDR2 SQIVND (reference sequence). The V end was cut by 3 bases, the J end by 7 bases, with 7 bases between. The CDR3 loop reads CASSIEEQPQHF. CDR3 coding DNA: TGTGCCAGTAGTATCGAGGAACAGCCCCAGCATTTT.

This clone was counted only a few times. V usage is TRBV14 and J usage is TRBJ1-2, with 7 bases identical to TRBD1. Per the germline V gene, CDR1 is SGHDN and CDR2 is FVKESK. The J segment lost 13 bases and the V segment lost 5 bases, leaving 7 bases of the junction unmatched. This CDR3 spans 11 amino acids. CDR3 sequence reads: CASSYFGTATF. CDR3 sequence (DNA): TGTGCCAGCAGCTACTTCGGGACAGCCACCTTC.

V is TRBV30 and J is TRBJ2-6; D is uncertain. This CDR3 is built from 14 residues. The V end was cut by 0 bases, the J end by 7 bases, with 10 bases between. CDR1 and CDR2 (germline): GTSNPN, SVGIG (reference sequence). CDR3 loop: CAWSVSSVANVLTF. CDR3 in DNA: TGTGCCTGGAGTGTCTCCTCCGTAGCCAACGTCCTGACTTTC.

The CDR3 nucleotides are TGCGCCAGCAGCCAGTCGAACAGGGGATACAATGAGCAGTTCTTC. Its protein is CASSQSNRGYNEQFF. This chain connects TRBV4-3 to TRBJ2-1, with 7 bases fitting TRBD1. J was trimmed by 4 bases and V by 3 bases; bases with no gene match: 6. Germline loops: CDR1 LGHNA, CDR2 YSLEER. This CDR3 comprises 15 residues.

The chain links TRBV7-2 to TRBJ2-3; 7 bases agree with TRBD2. Looked up from germline, CDR1 is SGHTA and CDR2 is FQGNSA. The CDR3 consists of 14 residues. V gave up 3 bases and J gave up 1 base; unmatched junction bases: 1. This CDR3 reads CASSLSGGTDTQYF. CDR3 bases: TGTGCCAGCAGCTTGAGCGGGGGCACAGATACGCAGTATTTT. Full variable domain (missing parts from reference TRBV7-2 and TRBJ2-3): GAGVSQSPSNKVTEKGKDVELRCDPISGHTALYWYRQSLGQGLEFLIYFQGNSAPDKSGLPSDRFSAERTGGSVSTLTIQRTQQEDSAVYLCASSLSGGTDTQYFGPGTRLTVL.

This chain links TRBV7-9 with TRBJ2-3; the match to TRBD2 covers 14 bases. Trimming at V came to 1 base and at J to 5 bases, leaving 11 bases not matched to a gene. The CDR3 length is 19 residues. Germline loops: CDR1 SEHNR, CDR2 FQNEAQ (reference sequence). The CDR3 DNA reads as TGTGCCAGCAGCTTAGGGGGGGGACTAGCGGGAGTTTCTGGAGATACGCAGTATTTT. This gives the protein CASSLGGGLAGVSGDTQYF.

This sequence joins TRBV7-3 and TRBJ2-7; 9 bases fit TRBD2. Germline CDR1 and CDR2: SGHTA and FQGTGA. The CDR3 is 16 amino acids. V dropped 2 bases and J dropped 4; count of bases not matched to a gene: 9. This CDR3 is CASSLLGREGVYEQYF. The DNA of the CDR3 is TGTGCCAGCAGCTTATTGGGGCGGGAGGGAGTTTACGAGCAGTACTTC.

The gene calls are TRBV27 and TRBJ2-3, with D perhaps matching TRBD2 (6 bases). Trimming took off 8 bases at V and 4 bases at J, with 10 bases between the two ends. The CDR3 runs to 12 residues. Germline loops: CDR1 MNHEY, CDR2 SMNVEV (reference sequence). The CDR3 nucleotides read TGTGCCAGCTCGGGAGTCGCAGATACGCAGTATTTT. The encoded protein is CASSGVADTQYF.